A single sample is the source of the 2 T cell receptor beta chains below, sequenced in a study of regulatory T cells in long-lasting Graves disease. Time point in this sample: persistent/refractory GD, antithyroid drugs over 5 years with positive TRAb. RNA isolated from PBMCs was used to make the TCR library. In building TCR beta libraries, iRepertoire HTBI primers were used together with Arm-PCR of CDR3 regions. TCRdb redid the calling of the multiplex PCR reads with MiXCR, one entry per CDR3 protein. This table has 650,000 to 850,000 distinct CDR3 sequences, around 32% appearing once. This material consisted of peripheral blood mononuclear cells (PBMCs), taken when the disease was refractory, from a patient treated with antithyroid drugs. The source of these receptors is a female donor with Graves disease.

The rearrangement uses TRBV20-1 and TRBJ2-7; 10 bases fit TRBD2. The germline V gene has CDR1 DFQATT and CDR2 SNEGSKA (reference sequence). Losses at the gene ends were 2 bases for V and 3 bases for J; bases not matched to a gene: 10. The CDR3 extends over 16 amino acids. CDR3 protein: CSARMTLAGVGYEQYF. The CDR3 region has the DNA TGCAGTGCTAGAATGACGCTAGCGGGAGTGGGCTACGAGCAGTACTTC.

CDR3 coding DNA: TGTGCCAGCATACCAATGAGAAGTAATAGCAATCAGCCCCAGCATTTT. Amino acids: CASIPMRSNSNQPQHF. This chain links TRBV6-1 with TRBJ1-5; D uncertain. This CDR3 comprises 16 residues. Trimming pared 7 bases from V and 0 bases from J, leaving 16 bases between. Germline V lookup: CDR1 MNHNS, CDR2 SASEGT.